What follows are 24 T cell receptor beta chains derived from one specimen sequenced in a study of tumor-infiltrating lymphocytes in primary liver carcinoma. Total RNA (approximately 450 ng) served as template for TCR beta cDNA synthesis primed by a constant-region primer. ARM-PCR, slightly modified, supplied the TCR beta libraries through three nested multiplex PCR rounds. In the first two PCR rounds, TRBV1-TRBV30 forward primers were paired with a C-beta reverse primer, and each round lasted about 10 cycles. Each CDR3 protein is one row after TCRdb ran MiXCR on the multiplex PCR reads. The data show nearly 50,000 distinct CDR3 sequences, about 80% seen once. Co-extracting RNA and DNA was done with 20-30 mg of unsorted bulk tissue as input. Sequencing was carried out using liver tumor tissue from sampling region 3. The subset: tumor region T3, left-lateral pole. These receptors originate from a man aged 35 to 55 with primary liver carcinoma and hepatitis B virus infection.

This chain uses TRBV6-5 with TRBJ2-4; no definite D call. CDR1 MNHEY and CDR2 SVGAGI come from the germline V gene. CDR3 length equals 13 residues. CDR3 sequence reads: CTGSPPGRDIQYF. The DNA of the CDR3 is TGTACCGGCAGTCCCCCGGGTCGAGACATTCAGTACTTC.

A remark on this clonotype: Possible read error: a much larger clone is one base away. This rearrangement joins TRBV28 to TRBJ2-3, with D possibly called TRBD1 or TRBD2 (6 bases each). Germline lookup yields CDR1 MDHEN and CDR2 SYDVKM. The CDR3 has 14 amino acids. CDR3 DNA: TGTGCCGGCAGGGGACTGGGGGTAATGGATACGCAGTATTTT. This codes for CAGRGLGVMDTQYF.

A remark on this clonotype: Compared with germline, one end of the junction differs, possibly owing to a read error. This sequence joins TRBV4-1 and TRBJ2-5; the match to TRBD2 covers 10 bases. The CDR3 loop spans 16 amino acids. Looked up from germline, CDR1 is MGHRA and CDR2 is YSYEKL. CDR3 in amino acids: CASSQGRAGGGETQHF. The DNA of the CDR3 is TGCGCCAGCAGCCAAGGTCGAGCGGGAGGGGGAGAGACCCAGCACTTC.

Only a few counts were recorded for this clonotype. The junction departs from germline at one end; a sequencing error may be responsible. The chain has TRBV11-2 and TRBJ2-6; 8 nucleotides line up with TRBD1. The CDR3 runs 21 residues. Germline loops: CDR1 SGHAT, CDR2 FQNNGV. The CDR3 is CANSMGGDRGISLSGANVLTF. The CDR3 DNA follows: TGTGCCAACAGCATGGGGGGAGACAGGGGCATTTCCCTCTCTGGGGCCAACGTCCTGACTTTC.

The chain has TRBV12-3 or TRBV12-4 and TRBJ2-1; 7 bases are a match to TRBD1. This CDR3 region has 15 residues. V lost 5 bases and J lost 4; bases outside the gene matches: 8. The CDR3 loop is CASSTTRQGYNEQFF. In DNA form, the CDR3 reads TGTGCCAGCAGTACGACGCGACAGGGATACAATGAGCAGTTCTTC.

A remark on this clonotype: An end of the junction differs from the germline gene, which may be a read error. The chain carries TRBV14 and TRBJ2-1; 10 positions agree with TRBD1. The germline CDR1 and CDR2 sequences are SGHDN and FVKESK. The CDR3 covers 12 residues. CDR3 DNA: TGCGCCAGCAGCTATGGACAGGGGGGACACTTCTTC. This sequence encodes CASSYGQGGHFF. The entire variable domain, with the rest obtained from reference TRBV14 and TRBJ2-1, is as follows: EAGVTQFPSHSVIEKGQTVTLRCDPISGHDNLYWYRRVMGKEIKFLLHFVKESKQDESGMPNNRFLAERTGGTYSTLKVQPAELEDSGVYFCASSYGQGGHFFGPGTRLTVL.

This clonotype was seen only once. One junction end does not reproduce the germline sequence, and a read error may be involved. The chain joins TRBV4-1 to TRBJ2-7; maybe TRBD1 (5 bases). The CDR3 runs 14 residues. Germline CDR1 MGHRA, CDR2 YSYEKL. The CDR3 nucleotides read TGCGCCTGCAGACTGGGGCCAAGCTCCTACGAGCAGTACTTC. The encoded protein is CACRLGPSSYEQYF.

Regarding this clonotype: This CDR3 is missing its conserved last phenylalanine or tryptophan, likely due to a read error. CDR3 DNA: TGTGCCATCAGTGTGGGGACAACGAACACCGGGGAGCTGTTTATT. Its translation is CAISVGTTNTGELFI. V usage is TRBV10-3 and J usage is TRBJ2-2; D might be TRBD1 (6 bases). Trimming removed 4 bases at V and 0 bases at J, with 9 bases between. Germline assignment: CDR1 ENHRY and CDR2 SYGVKD. The CDR3 contains 15 residues.

The chain has TRBV29-1 and TRBJ2-2; 9 nucleotides agree with TRBD2. The CDR3 extends over 13 amino acids. Germline CDR1 is SQVTM and CDR2 is ANQGSEA. The trim removed 7 bases at V and 8 bases at J, leaving 8 bases unmatched. The CDR3 bases are TGCAGCGATTGGCTAGCGGGAAAGGGGGAGCTGTTTTTT. This codes for CSDWLAGKGELFF.

Concerning this clonotype itself: One base away lies a much larger clone, so this may be a sequencing read error. The chain joins TRBV5-1 to TRBJ2-3; 8 bases agree with TRBD2. The CDR3 has 16 residues. CDR1 is SGHRS and CDR2 is YFSETQ in the germline V gene. CDR3 coding DNA: TGCACCAGCTCGCCAAATAGCGGGACCCCAGCAGATACGCAGTATTTT. Protein sequence: CTSSPNSGTPADTQYF.

In this sample, this clonotype turned up many times. The J gene is TRBJ1-1, the V gene TRBV10-2; D uncertain. With 8 bases removed from V and 4 bases from J, the gap between germline ends came to 8 bases. The length of the CDR3 is 11 residues. Germline loops: CDR1 WSHSY, CDR2 SAAADI. CDR3 nucleotide sequence: TGCGCCAGCCAGGACCTCACTGAAGCTTTCTTT. This encodes CASQDLTEAFF.

As to this clonotype: At one of its ends the junction is not consistent with the germline gene, which may arise from a read error. The chain uses TRBV12-3 or TRBV12-4 and TRBJ1-5; no clear D. The CDR3 has 14 residues. The CDR3 loop is CTSSFVDSNQPQHF. As DNA, the CDR3 is TGTACCAGCAGTTTCGTGGATAGCAATCAGCCCCAGCATTTT.

Concerning this clonotype: This may be a read error: a much more frequent sequence differs by one nucleotide. The chain employs TRBV30 and TRBJ2-5, with D tentatively TRBD2 (5 bases). Trimming cost V 0 bases and J 1 base, with 12 bases left between them. Germline-derived CDR1 and CDR2 are GTSNPN and SVGIG (reference sequence). The CDR3 extends over 15 amino acids. The CDR3: CAWSVGGVPQETQYF. CDR3 sequence (DNA): TGTGCCTGGAGTGTCGGAGGAGTACCCCAAGAGACCCAGTACTTC.

Remarks on this clonotype: The CDR3 carries no conserved terminal phenylalanine or tryptophan, so it likely arises from a read error. The V and J genes are TRBV11-2 and TRBJ2-2; TRBD1 matches at 7 bases. The CDR3 runs to 16 residues. Looked up from germline, CDR1 is SGHAT and CDR2 is FQNNGV. CDR3 loop: CAGSLEPTGITGQLFI. CDR3 nucleotides: TGTGCCGGCAGCTTAGAACCGACAGGGATCACCGGGCAGCTGTTTATT.

This chain links TRBV29-1 with TRBJ2-1, with TRBD1 matching over 7 bases. CDR1 and CDR2 from the germline V gene are SQVTM and ANQGSEA. Unmatched junction bases numbered 16, after V lost 7 bases and J lost 10 bases. CDR3 length equals 14 residues. For the CDR3, the DNA is TGCAGCGGATTGCCGAGACAGGGTGTGGAAGAGCAGTTCTTC. Translated, it gives CSGLPRQGVEEQFF.

With respect to this clonotype: A read error may produce the germline difference seen at one junction end. The chain carries TRBV11-2 and TRBJ2-7; D remains ambiguous. The germline V gene encodes CDR1 SGHAT and CDR2 FQNNGV. The CDR3 is made up of 14 amino acids. The CDR3 here is CASGLTNIAYEQYF. In nucleotides, the CDR3 is TGTGCCAGCGGCTTAACTAACATTGCCTACGAGCAGTACTTC.

Comments on this clonotype: This may arise from a read error, as a much more abundant clone is one base away. This CDR3 is missing its conserved last phenylalanine or tryptophan, likely due to a read error. This chain joins TRBV10-3 and TRBJ2-2; the D gene is possibly TRBD1 (5 bases). The V and J ends lost 0 bases and 7 bases respectively, with 9 bases between them. CDR3 size: 14 residues. The germline V gene encodes CDR1 ENHRY and CDR2 SYGVKD. CDR3 protein: CAISESRDDGELFL. The CDR3, as DNA: TGTGCCATCAGTGAGTCCAGGGATGACGGGGAGCTGTTTCTT.

As regards this clonotype: A read error may account for a junction end that differs from germline. The V call is TRBV4-1, the J call TRBJ1-6; D unclear. Looked up from germline, CDR1 is MGHRA and CDR2 is YSYEKL. The CDR3 has 16 residues. The CDR3 DNA reads TGCGCCATCAGCTTCGACAAGAGCTCCTATAATTCACCCCTTCACTTT. Translated, it gives CAISFDKSSYNSPLHF.

This clonotype was picked up a small number of times. The chain couples TRBV19 to TRBJ2-5, with no clear D. Germline values: CDR1 LNHDA, CDR2 SQIVND (reference sequence). Trimming took off 1 base at V and 5 bases at J, with 14 bases between the two ends. The CDR3 is made up of 15 amino acids. CDR3 region: CASSIAVRRGETQYF. DNA for the CDR3: TGTGCCAGTAGTATAGCTGTTCGACGTGGGGAGACCCAGTACTTC.

On this clonotype: The CDR3 end shows no conserved phenylalanine or tryptophan, and so a read error is likely. The rearrangement joins TRBV11-2 to TRBJ2-1; 10 nucleotides match TRBD1. CDR1 and CDR2 (germline): SGHAT, FQNNGV. This CDR3 has 14 amino acids. Written as DNA, the CDR3 is TGTGCGAGCAACCGAGGGTCCGGGGACAGGGGGCAGTTCTCC. Amino acids: CASNRGSGDRGQFS.

A remark on this clonotype: Its ends do not fully match the called genes, so a read error is possible. The chain combines TRBV11-2 with TRBJ2-2; 10 nucleotides align to TRBD2. The CDR3 has 17 amino acids. Germline V lookup: CDR1 SGHAT, CDR2 FQNNGV. The DNA of the CDR3 is TGTGGCAACAGCGGAGGACTAGCGGAGCGGAACACCGGGGAGCTGCTTTTT. Its protein product is CGNSGGLAERNTGELLF.

As regards this clonotype: One end of the junction fails to match germline, which may point to a read error. This chain uses TRBV5-4 with TRBJ2-5, with TRBD2 identical over 10 bases. The CDR3 length is 17 residues. The germline V gene has CDR1 SGHNT and CDR2 YYREEE (reference sequence). As DNA, the CDR3 is TGTGCCAGCAGCCCCTCAGGAGCGGGAGGGTTACACGAGACACAGTACTTC. It encodes CASSPSGAGGLHETQYF.

Worth noting for this clonotype: The germline gene is not matched at one end of the junction; a read error may be the cause. The chain combines TRBV11-2 with TRBJ2-3; TRBD2 matches at 7 bases. The CDR3 extends over 16 amino acids. CDR1 SGHAT and CDR2 FQNNGV come from the germline V gene. Here the CDR3 reads CASSPPTSCSTVTRYF. The CDR3 DNA is TGTGCCAGCAGCCCCCCGACTAGCTGCAGCACAGTTACGCGGTATTTT.

This clonotype came up many times. The gene calls are TRBV12-3 or TRBV12-4 and TRBJ1-5; no firm D call. Trimming stripped 3 bases from V and 0 bases from J, with 6 bases between. This CDR3 has 14 residues. CDR3 residues: CASSFVDSNQPQHF. The CDR3 nucleotides read TGTGCCAGCAGTTTCGTAGATAGCAATCAGCCCCAGCATTTT.